A single sample is the source of the 20 T cell receptor beta chains below, sequenced in a study of cytomegalovirus exposure and HLA in healthy donors. This table comes from immunoSEQ multiplex PCR, and its TCRdb copy is limited to in-frame clones, with some not included. The sample gives some 320,000 clones, about 85% of which show up once; over 1% is in the top ten. The sample comprised PBMCs. The receptors stem from a woman in her twenties or thirties in good health and CMV-seropositive.

This chain connects TRBV13 to TRBJ1-1; D possibly corresponds to TRBD1 (6 bases). The V end was cut by 2 bases, the J end by 2 bases, with 12 bases between. CDR1 is PRHDT and CDR2 is FYEKMQ in the germline V gene (reference sequence). This CDR3 region has 15 residues. This CDR3 reads CASSLQGQGNTEAFF. In nucleotides, the CDR3 is TGTGCCAGCAGCTTACAGGGGCAGGGCAACACTGAAGCTTTCTTT.

The chain uses TRBV2 and TRBJ1-1; 9 bases agree with TRBD1. Germline CDR1 and CDR2: SNHLY and FYNNEI. The length of the CDR3 is 18 residues. Trimming took 6 bases from V and 1 from J; bases not matched to a gene: 15. The CDR3 is CASSFRNDRGASNTEAFF. Here the CDR3 DNA reads TGTGCCAGCAGCTTTAGGAACGACAGGGGGGCTTCGAACACTGAAGCTTTCTTT.

The rearrangement links TRBV28 to TRBJ2-5, with a tentative D call TRBD1 (5 bases). V gave up 6 bases and J gave up 2 bases, with 16 bases separating them. Germline CDR1 and CDR2: MDHEN and SYDVKM. CDR3 size: 15 residues. The CDR3 sequence is CASRPNYRTQETQYF. The CDR3 coding sequence is TGTGCCAGCAGGCCTAACTACAGGACGCAAGAGACCCAGTACTTC.

The genes are TRBV7-6 and TRBJ1-5; D perhaps matches TRBD1 (5 bases). The CDR3 length is 14 residues. Trimming stripped 2 bases from V and 4 bases from J, with 9 bases between. Per the germline V gene, CDR1 is SGHVS and CDR2 is FNYEAQ. The CDR3 protein is CASSLYAGNQPQHF. Written as DNA, the CDR3 is TGTGCCAGCAGCTTATACGCAGGGAATCAGCCCCAGCATTTT.

About this clone: Other DNA sequences of this sample code for an identical CDR3. The chain uses TRBV5-6 and TRBJ1-1, with D possibly matching TRBD1 (5 bases). V was clipped by 2 bases and J by 1 base, with 9 bases between them. This CDR3 spans 14 amino acids. Germline V CDR1 and CDR2: SGHDT, YYEEEE. CDR3 nucleotide sequence: TGTGCCAGCAGCTTCCGTGGGGGGAACACTGAAGCTTTCTTT. Translated: CASSFRGGNTEAFF. Filled out from reference TRBV5-6 and TRBJ1-1, the complete variable domain reads DAGVTQSPTHLIKTRGQQVTLRCSPKSGHDTVSWYQQALGQGPQFIFQYYEEEERQRGNFPDRFSGHQFPNYSSELNVNALLLGDSALYLCASSFRGGNTEAFFGQGTRLTVV.

V is TRBV6-1 and J is TRBJ1-2, with 9 bases matching TRBD1. The CDR3 length is 11 residues. V shed 10 bases, J shed 5 bases, and the junction held 2 bases outside the gene matches. The germline CDR1 and CDR2 sequences are MNHNS and SASEGT. The CDR3 is CATGTGYGYTF. The CDR3 DNA is TGTGCCACCGGGACAGGGTATGGCTACACCTTC.

The rearrangement uses TRBV9 and TRBJ1-2; D is uncertain. Looked up from germline, CDR1 is SGDLS and CDR2 is YYNGEE. This CDR3 region has 16 residues. The V and J ends lost 0 bases and 0 bases respectively, with 12 bases between them. Here the CDR3 DNA reads TGTGCCAGCAGCGTAGGGGCCCAGGTTGCTAACTATGGCTACACCTTC. As protein: CASSVGAQVANYGYTF. The entire variable domain, with the rest obtained from reference TRBV9 and TRBJ1-2, is as follows: DSGVTQTPKHLITATGQRVTLRCSPRSGDLSVYWYQQSLDQGLQFLIQYYNGEERAKGNILERFSAQQFPDLHSELNLSSLELGDSALYFCASSVGAQVANYGYTFGSGTRLTVV.

The chain employs TRBV29-1 and TRBJ1-5; a weak D match, TRBD1 (5 bases). The V gene's germline CDR1 is SQVTM and CDR2 ANQGSEA. The length of the CDR3 is 21 residues. The CDR3 sequence is CNVFICPKQLVAGFCNQPQHF. The CDR3 region has the DNA TGCAACGTCTTCATTTGTCCGAAACAACTTGTGGCAGGGTTTTGCAATCAGCCCCAGCATTTT. The entire variable domain, with the rest obtained from reference TRBV29-1 and TRBJ1-5, is as follows: SAVISQKPSRDICQRGTSLTIQCQVDSQVTMMFWYRQQPGQSLTLIATANQGSEATYESGFVIDKFPISRPNLTFSTLTVSNMSPEDSSIYLCNVFICPKQLVAGFCNQPQHFGDGTRLSIL.

The V and J genes are TRBV6-5 and TRBJ1-2; no clear D. Germline V gene sequence: CDR1 MNHEY, CDR2 SVGAGI. The V and J ends lost 4 bases and 6 bases respectively, with 15 bases between them. The CDR3 extends over 14 amino acids. DNA of the CDR3: TGTGCCAGCAGTTCCACTCAACTTTTTAATGGCTACACCTTC. This gives the protein CASSSTQLFNGYTF.

Of note for this clone: In the same sample, other DNA sequences code for this CDR3. The chain uses TRBV9 and TRBJ2-2; D not resolved. Germline V gene sequence: CDR1 SGDLS, CDR2 YYNGEE. This CDR3 region has 13 residues. Trimming removed 0 bases from V and 3 bases from J, with 3 bases in between. The CDR3 spells CASSVVDTGELFF. CDR3 DNA sequence: TGTGCCAGCAGCGTAGTAGACACCGGGGAGCTGTTTTTT.

The CDR3 DNA reads as TGTGCCAGCAGTGGACCGGGACTAGCGGGATACACAGATACGCAGTATTTT. Residues: CASSGPGLAGYTDTQYF. This chain connects TRBV2 to TRBJ2-3; 13 positions match TRBD2. This CDR3 region has 17 residues. In germline, CDR1 is SNHLY, CDR2 FYNNEI. V dropped 4 bases and J dropped 2; count of bases not matched to a gene: 6. The whole variable domain, remainder taken from reference TRBV2 and TRBJ2-3, is EPEVTQTPSHQVTQMGQEVILRCVPISNHLYFYWYRQILGQKVEFLVSFYNNEISEKSEIFDDQFSVERPDGSNFTLKIRSTKLEDSAMYFCASSGPGLAGYTDTQYFGPGTRLTVL.

The rearrangement links TRBV11-1 to TRBJ1-5, with D perhaps matching TRBD1 (6 bases). The germline V gene has CDR1 SGHAT and CDR2 FQDESV (reference sequence). This CDR3 has 13 residues. The ends were cut back, 1 base at V and 7 bases at J, with 8 bases in the middle. In DNA, the CDR3 is TGTGCCAGCAGCTTAGAGGGGGAACAGCCCCAGCATTTT. Amino acids: CASSLEGEQPQHF. The entire variable domain, with the rest obtained from reference TRBV11-1 and TRBJ1-5, is as follows: EAEVAQSPRYKITEKSQAVAFWCDPISGHATLYWYRQILGQGPELLVQFQDESVVDDSQLPKDRFSAERLKGVDSTLKIQPAELGDSAMYLCASSLEGEQPQHFGDGTRLSIL.

This clone appeared a few times. V and J are TRBV4-3 and TRBJ2-2; D unresolved. The germline V gene has CDR1 LGHNA and CDR2 YSLEER. The germline V and J ends were trimmed by 2 bases and 6 bases, with 4 bases remaining between them. CDR3 length: 12 amino acids. CDR3 region: CASSQRAGELFF. The CDR3 DNA reads as TGCGCCAGCAGCCAACGGGCCGGGGAGCTGTTTTTT.

The chain couples TRBV19 to TRBJ1-5, with D possibly being TRBD1 (5 bases). This CDR3 has 17 amino acids. From germline, CDR1 is LNHDA and CDR2 SQIVND (reference sequence). With 6 bases removed from V and 0 bases from J, the gap between germline ends came to 18 bases. CDR3 in amino acids: CASSRGRGEASNQPQHF. CDR3 DNA sequence: TGTGCCAGTAGCCGTGGGAGGGGAGAGGCTAGCAATCAGCCCCAGCATTTT.

The J gene is TRBJ2-7, the V gene TRBV5-1; 16 bases match TRBD2. This CDR3 comprises 18 residues. With V trimmed by 2 bases and J by 7 bases, 12 bases remained unmatched. Germline loops: CDR1 SGHRS, CDR2 YFSETQ. CDR3 residues: CASSFGTSGGAILWEQYF. The DNA of the CDR3 is TGCGCCAGCAGCTTTGGGACTAGCGGGGGGGCCATTCTCTGGGAGCAGTACTTC. Looking up the rest from reference TRBV5-1 and TRBJ2-7 gives the full variable domain: KAGVTQTPRYLIKTRGQQVTLSCSPISGHRSVSWYQQTPGQGLQFLFEYFSETQRNKGNFPGRFSGRQFSNSRSEMNVSTLELGDSALYLCASSFGTSGGAILWEQYFGPGTRLTVT.

The chain joins TRBV28 to TRBJ2-7, with 12 bases aligning to TRBD2. Germline V CDR1 and CDR2: MDHEN, SYDVKM. The CDR3 extends over 16 amino acids. J was trimmed by 0 bases and V by 7 bases; bases with no gene match: 7. CDR3 region: CASTRLAGESSYEQYF. For the CDR3, the DNA is TGTGCCAGCACCAGACTAGCGGGGGAAAGCTCCTACGAGCAGTACTTC.

This chain's CDR3 is CASSLAPGSGGYTF. In DNA, the CDR3 is TGTGCCAGCAGCTTGGCCCCAGGGAGCGGGGGCTACACCTTC. This chain connects TRBV5-6 to TRBJ1-2; D might be TRBD1 (5 bases). CDR3 length: 14 amino acids. V lost 0 bases and J 8 bases, leaving 14 bases between the germline ends. Germline-derived CDR1 and CDR2 are SGHDT and YYEEEE.

V is TRBV4-2 and J is TRBJ2-7; no reliable D call. Trimming removed 1 base from V and 5 bases from J, with 12 bases in between. Germline CDR1 reads LGHNA; CDR2 reads YNFKEQ. The CDR3 consists of 14 residues. CDR3 DNA: TGTGCCAGCAGCCAAGGGATGTTAGAGAACGAGCAGTACTTC. It yields the protein CASSQGMLENEQYF.

The chain is built from TRBV29-1 and TRBJ1-1; D gene uncertain. The germline V gene has CDR1 SQVTM and CDR2 ANQGSEA. V was shortened by 6 bases and J by 7 bases, with 21 bases between the two germline ends. The CDR3 is 14 residues long. The CDR3 DNA is TGCAGCGTCGCTACGGTTTCCTTGACGGGTGAAGCTTTCTTT. Residues: CSVATVSLTGEAFF.

The chain carries TRBV2 and TRBJ2-7, with a tentative D call TRBD2 (5 bases). V lost 7 bases to trimming and J lost 2 bases, with 18 bases between them. Germline V lookup: CDR1 SNHLY, CDR2 FYNNEI. CDR3 length: 15 amino acids. The CDR3 region is CASNMRRQFTYEQYF. The CDR3 DNA follows: TGTGCCAGCAACATGCGGAGGCAGTTTACCTACGAGCAGTACTTC.